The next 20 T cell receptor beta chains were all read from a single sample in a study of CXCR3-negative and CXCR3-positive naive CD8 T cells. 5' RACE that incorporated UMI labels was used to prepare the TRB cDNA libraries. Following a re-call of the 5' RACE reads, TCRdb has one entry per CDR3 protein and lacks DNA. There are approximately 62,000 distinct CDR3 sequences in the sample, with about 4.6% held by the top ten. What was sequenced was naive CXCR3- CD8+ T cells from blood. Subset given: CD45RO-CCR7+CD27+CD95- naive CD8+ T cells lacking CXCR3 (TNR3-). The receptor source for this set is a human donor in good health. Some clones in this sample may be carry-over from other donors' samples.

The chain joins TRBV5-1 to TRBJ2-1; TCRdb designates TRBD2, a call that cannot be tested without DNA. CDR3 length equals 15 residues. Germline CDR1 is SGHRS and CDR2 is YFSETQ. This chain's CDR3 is CASSFGGLGGNEQFF.

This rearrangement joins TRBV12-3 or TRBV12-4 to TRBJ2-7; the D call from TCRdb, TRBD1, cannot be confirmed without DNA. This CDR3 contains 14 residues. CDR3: CASKEDKFSYEQYF.

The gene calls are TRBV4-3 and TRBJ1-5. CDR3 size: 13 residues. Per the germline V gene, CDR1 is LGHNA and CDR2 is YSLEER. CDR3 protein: CASSQGGGQPQHF.

The CDR3 here is CSASGGTRFSLTQYF. This chain uses TRBV20-1 with TRBJ2-3; TCRdb selects TRBD1, and the lack of DNA leaves this call unchecked. CDR3 length equals 15 residues. The germline CDR1 and CDR2 sequences are DFQATT and SNEGSKA (reference sequence).

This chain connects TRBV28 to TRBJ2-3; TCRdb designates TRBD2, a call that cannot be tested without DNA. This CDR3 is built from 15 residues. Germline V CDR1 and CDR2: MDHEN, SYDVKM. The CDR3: CASTSLADRTDTQYF.

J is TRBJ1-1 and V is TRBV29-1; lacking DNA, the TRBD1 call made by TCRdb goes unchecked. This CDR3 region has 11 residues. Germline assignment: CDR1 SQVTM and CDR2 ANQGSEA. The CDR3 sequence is CSLSLGAEAFF. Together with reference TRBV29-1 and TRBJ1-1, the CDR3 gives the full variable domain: SAVISQKPSRDICQRGTSLTIQCQVDSQVTMMFWYRQQPGQSLTLIATANQGSEATYESGFVIDKFPISRPNLTFSTLTVSNMSPEDSSIYLCSLSLGAEAFFGQGTRLTVV.

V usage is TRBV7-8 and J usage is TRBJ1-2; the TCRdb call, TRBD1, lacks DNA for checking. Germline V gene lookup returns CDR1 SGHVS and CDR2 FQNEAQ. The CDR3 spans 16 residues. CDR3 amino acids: CASSLISTGGYYGYTF.

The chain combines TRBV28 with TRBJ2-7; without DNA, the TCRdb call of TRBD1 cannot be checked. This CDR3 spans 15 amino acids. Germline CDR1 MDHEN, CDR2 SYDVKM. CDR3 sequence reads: CASSLGQGVPYEQYF.

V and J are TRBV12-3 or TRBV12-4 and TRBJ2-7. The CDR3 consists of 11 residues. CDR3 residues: CASSLNNEQYF.

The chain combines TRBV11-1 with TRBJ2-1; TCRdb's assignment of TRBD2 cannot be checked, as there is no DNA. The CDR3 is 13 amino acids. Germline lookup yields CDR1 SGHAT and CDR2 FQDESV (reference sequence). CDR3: CASSELAANEQFF.

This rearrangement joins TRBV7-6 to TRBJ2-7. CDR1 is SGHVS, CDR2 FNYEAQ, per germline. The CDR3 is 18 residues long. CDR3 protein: CASSLAAIPESSSYEQYF.

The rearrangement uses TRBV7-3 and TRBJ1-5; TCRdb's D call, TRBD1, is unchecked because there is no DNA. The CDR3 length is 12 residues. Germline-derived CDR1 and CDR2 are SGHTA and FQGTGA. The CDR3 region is CASSYPGQPQHF.

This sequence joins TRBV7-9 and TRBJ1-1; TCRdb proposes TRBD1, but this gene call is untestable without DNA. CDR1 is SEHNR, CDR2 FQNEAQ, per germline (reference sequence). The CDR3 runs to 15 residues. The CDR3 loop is CASSLGGQGVVEAFF. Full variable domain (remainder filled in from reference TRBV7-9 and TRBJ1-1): DTGVSQNPRHKITKRGQNVTFRCDPISEHNRLYWYRQTLGQGPEFLTYFQNEAQLEKSRLLSDRFSAERPKGSFSTLEIQRTEQGDSAMYLCASSLGGQGVVEAFFGQGTRLTVV.

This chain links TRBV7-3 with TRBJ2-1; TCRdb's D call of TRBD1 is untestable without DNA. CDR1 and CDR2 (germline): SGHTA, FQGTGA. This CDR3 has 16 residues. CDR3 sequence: CASRGSGTGNYNEQFF.

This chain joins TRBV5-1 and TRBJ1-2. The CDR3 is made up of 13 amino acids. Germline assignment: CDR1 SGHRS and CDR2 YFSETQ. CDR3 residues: CASKAANIDGYTF.

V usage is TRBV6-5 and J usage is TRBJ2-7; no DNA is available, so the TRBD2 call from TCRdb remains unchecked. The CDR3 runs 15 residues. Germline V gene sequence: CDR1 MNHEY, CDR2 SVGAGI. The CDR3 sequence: CASSFGTSGVYEQYF.

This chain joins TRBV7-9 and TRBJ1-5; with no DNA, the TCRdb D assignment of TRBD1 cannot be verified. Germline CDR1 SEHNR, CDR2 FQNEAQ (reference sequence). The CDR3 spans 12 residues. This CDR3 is CASSVTGEPQHF.

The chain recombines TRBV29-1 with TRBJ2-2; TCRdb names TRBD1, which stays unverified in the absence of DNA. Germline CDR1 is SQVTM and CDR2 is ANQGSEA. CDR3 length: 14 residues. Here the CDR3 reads CSVVGQGATGELFF.

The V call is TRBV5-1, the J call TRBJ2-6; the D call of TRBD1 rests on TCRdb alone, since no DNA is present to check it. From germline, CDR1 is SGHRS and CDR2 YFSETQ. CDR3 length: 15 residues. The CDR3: CASSLDGDGANVLTF.

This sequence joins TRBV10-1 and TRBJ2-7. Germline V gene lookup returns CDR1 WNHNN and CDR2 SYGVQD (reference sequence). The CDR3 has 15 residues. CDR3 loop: CASSEGSEASYEQYF.